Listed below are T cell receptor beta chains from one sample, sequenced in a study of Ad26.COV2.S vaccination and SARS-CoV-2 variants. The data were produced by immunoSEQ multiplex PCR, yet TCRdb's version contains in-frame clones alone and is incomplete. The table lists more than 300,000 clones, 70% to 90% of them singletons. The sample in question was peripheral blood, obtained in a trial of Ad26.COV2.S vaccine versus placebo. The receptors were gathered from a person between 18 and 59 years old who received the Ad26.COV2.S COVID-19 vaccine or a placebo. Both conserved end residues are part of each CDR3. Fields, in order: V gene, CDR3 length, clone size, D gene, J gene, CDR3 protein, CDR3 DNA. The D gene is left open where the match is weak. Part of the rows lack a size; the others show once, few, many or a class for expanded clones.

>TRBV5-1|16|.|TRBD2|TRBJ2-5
CASSTGLAGGAETQYF
TGCGCCAGCAGCACCGGACTAGCGGGGGGCGCGGAGACCCAGTACTTC
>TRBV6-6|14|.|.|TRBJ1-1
CASSYSGRITEAFF
TGTGCCAGCAGTTACTCGGGACGGATCACTGAAGCTTTCTTT
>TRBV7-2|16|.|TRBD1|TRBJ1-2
CASSPVQGGLLRGYTF
TGTGCCAGCAGCCCAGTACAGGGGGGACTATTGCGCGGCTACACCTTC
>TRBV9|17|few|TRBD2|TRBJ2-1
CASSQRASGGYGNEQFF
TGTGCCAGCAGCCAGAGGGCTAGCGGGGGATATGGGAATGAGCAGTTCTTC
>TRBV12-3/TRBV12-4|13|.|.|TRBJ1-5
CASSLALNQPQHF
TGTGCCAGCAGTTTAGCGCTCAATCAGCCCCAGCATTTT
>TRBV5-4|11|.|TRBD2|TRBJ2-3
CASSTLAGTYF
TGTGCCAGCTCAACACTAGCGGGGACATACTTT
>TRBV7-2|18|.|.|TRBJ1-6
CASSLAKVRSSYNSPLHF
TGTGCCAGCAGCTTAGCGAAGGTTAGGAGCTCCTATAATTCACCCCTCCACTTT
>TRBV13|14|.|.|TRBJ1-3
CASSLEVAGNTIYF
TGTGCCAGCAGCTTAGAAGTTGCTGGAAACACCATATATTTT
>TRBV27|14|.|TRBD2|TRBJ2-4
CASTMTGGFDIQYF
TGTGCCAGCACCATGACGGGGGGATTTGACATTCAGTACTTC
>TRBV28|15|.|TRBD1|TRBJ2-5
CASSFRTGGLETQYF
TGTGCCAGCAGTTTCAGAACAGGGGGCTTGGAGACCCAGTACTTC
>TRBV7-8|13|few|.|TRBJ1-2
CASSSTYRDGYTF
TGTGCCAGCAGCTCGACATATCGGGATGGCTACACCTTC
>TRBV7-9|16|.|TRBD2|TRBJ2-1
CASSLAAGGPNNEQFF
TGTGCCAGCAGCTTAGCGGCGGGGGGGCCTAACAATGAGCAGTTCTTC
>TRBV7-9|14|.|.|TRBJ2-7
CASSLGPGQNEQYF
TGTGCCAGCAGCTTAGGCCCGGGGCAGAACGAGCAGTACTTC
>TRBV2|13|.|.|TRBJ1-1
CASLKGDSTEAFF
TGTGCCAGCTTGAAGGGGGATAGCACTGAAGCTTTCTTT
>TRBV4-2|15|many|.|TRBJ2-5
CASSQDRGGQETQYF
TGTGCCAGCAGCCAAGATAGAGGGGGCCAAGAGACCCAGTACTTC
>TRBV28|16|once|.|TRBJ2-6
CATIAVFHSGANVLTF
TGTGCCACCATTGCGGTTTTTCACTCTGGGGCCAACGTCCTGACTTTC
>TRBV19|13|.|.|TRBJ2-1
CASSTDKGNEQFF
TGTGCCAGTAGTACAGACAAGGGGAATGAGCAGTTCTTC
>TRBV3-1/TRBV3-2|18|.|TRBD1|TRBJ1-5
CASSQGPPDRGLSQPQHF
TGTGCCAGCAGCCAAGGTCCCCCAGACAGGGGTCTAAGTCAGCCCCAGCATTTT
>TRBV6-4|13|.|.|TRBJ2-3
CASSPGGTDTQYF
TGTGCCAGCAGCCCAGGGGGGACAGATACGCAGTATTTT
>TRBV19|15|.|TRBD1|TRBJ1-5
CASSTRQGGDQPQHF
TGTGCCAGTAGTACAAGACAGGGGGGCGATCAGCCCCAGCATTTT
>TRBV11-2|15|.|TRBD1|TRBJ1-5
CASSFGQGAYQPQHF
TGTGCCAGCAGCTTTGGCCAGGGGGCCTATCAGCCCCAGCATTTT
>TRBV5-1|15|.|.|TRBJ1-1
CASSLGASTNTEAFF
TGCGCCAGCAGCTTGGGAGCGTCGACGAACACTGAAGCTTTCTTT
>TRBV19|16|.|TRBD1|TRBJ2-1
CASSIGGTVSYNEQFF
TGTGCCAGTAGTATAGGGGGGACAGTATCCTACAATGAGCAGTTCTTC
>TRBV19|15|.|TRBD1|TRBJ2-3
CASSMTGYGTDTQYF
TGTGCCAGTAGTATGACAGGGTATGGCACAGATACGCAGTATTTT
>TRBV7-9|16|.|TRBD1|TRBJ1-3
CASSLARTGTGNTIYF
TGTGCCAGCAGCTTAGCGCGGACAGGGACTGGAAACACCATATATTTT
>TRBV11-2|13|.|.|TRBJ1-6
CASSLARTSPLHF
TGTGCCAGCAGCTTAGCCAGGACATCACCCCTCCACTTT
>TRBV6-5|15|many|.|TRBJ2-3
CASSSRDVKTDTQYF
TGTGCCAGCAGTTCCAGGGACGTCAAGACAGATACGCAGTATTTT
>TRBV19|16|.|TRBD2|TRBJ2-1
CASRELTSGATSEQFF
TGTGCCAGTAGAGAGTTGACTAGCGGGGCAACTAGTGAGCAGTTCTTC
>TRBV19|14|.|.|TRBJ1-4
CASSPTPTNEKLFF
TGTGCCAGTAGCCCAACTCCAACTAATGAAAAACTGTTTTTT
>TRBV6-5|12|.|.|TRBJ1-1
CASSMGPRSIFF
TGTGCCAGCAGCATGGGCCCCCGAAGCATCTTCTTT
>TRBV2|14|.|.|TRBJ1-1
CASRPGGWRTEAFF
TGTGCCAGCAGACCTGGGGGTTGGAGGACTGAAGCTTTCTTT
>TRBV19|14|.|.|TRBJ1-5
CASSQGVRNQPQHF
TGTGCCAGTAGTCAGGGTGTAAGAAATCAGCCCCAGCATTTT
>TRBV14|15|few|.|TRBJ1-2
CASSGGTGTAHGYTF
TGTGCCAGCAGCGGGGGAACCGGGACCGCCCATGGCTACACCTTC
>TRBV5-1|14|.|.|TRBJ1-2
CASSLDDTGYGYTF
TGCGCCAGCAGCTTGGACGACACGGGCTATGGCTACACCTTC
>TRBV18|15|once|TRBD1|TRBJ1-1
CASSPRGTVNTEAFF
TGTGCCAGCTCACCAAGAGGGACAGTGAACACTGAAGCTTTCTTT
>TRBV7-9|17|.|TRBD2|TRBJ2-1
CASSSPGGSGGTYEQFF
TGTGCCAGCAGCTCCCCTGGAGGCAGCGGGGGTACCTATGAGCAGTTCTTC
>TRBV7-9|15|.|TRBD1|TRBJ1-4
CASSLAGSGGEKLFF
TGTGCCAGCAGCTTAGCCGGGTCAGGGGGAGAAAAACTGTTTTTT
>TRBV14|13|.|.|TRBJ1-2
CASSLGLNYGYTF
TGTGCCAGCAGCCTGGGGCTTAACTATGGCTACACCTTC
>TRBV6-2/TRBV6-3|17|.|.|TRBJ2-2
CASSRRSQELYTGELFF
TGTGCCAGCAGTCGGAGGTCGCAGGAGCTATACACCGGGGAGCTGTTTTTT
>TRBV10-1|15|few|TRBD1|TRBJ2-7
CASSRNRDRGYEQYF
TGCGCCAGCAGCCGGAACCGGGACAGGGGCTACGAGCAGTACTTC
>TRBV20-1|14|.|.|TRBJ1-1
CSASRNRPEAEAFF
TGCAGTGCTAGTAGGAACAGGCCGGAGGCTGAAGCTTTCTTT
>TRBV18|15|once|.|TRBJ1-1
CASSPGRGGDTEAFF
TGTGCCAGCTCACCAGGGAGGGGAGGGGACACTGAAGCTTTCTTT
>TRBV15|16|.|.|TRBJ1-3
CATSRGSGLSGNTIYF
TGTGCCACCAGCAGAGGCTCGGGCCTCTCTGGAAACACCATATATTTT
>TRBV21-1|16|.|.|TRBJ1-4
CASRSVEGAPNEKLFF
TGTGCCAGCAGAAGCGTGGAGGGCGCTCCTAATGAAAAACTGTTTTTT
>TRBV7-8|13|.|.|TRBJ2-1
CASSLASPNEQFF
TGTGCCAGCAGCTTAGCGAGTCCCAATGAGCAGTTCTTC
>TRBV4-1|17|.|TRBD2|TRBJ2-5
CASSQEGTSGAQETQYF
TGCGCCAGCAGCCAAGAAGGGACTAGCGGGGCTCAAGAGACCCAGTACTTC
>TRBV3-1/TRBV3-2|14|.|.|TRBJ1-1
CASSQGGSNTEAFF
TGTGCCAGCAGCCAAGGAGGCAGCAACACTGAAGCTTTCTTT
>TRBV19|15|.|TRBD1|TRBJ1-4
CASSIMRTGEEKLFF
TGTGCCAGTAGTATAATGCGGACAGGAGAAGAAAAACTGTTTTTT
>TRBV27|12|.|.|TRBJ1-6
CASSFRDSPLHF
TGTGCCAGCAGTTTCAGGGATTCACCCCTCCACTTT
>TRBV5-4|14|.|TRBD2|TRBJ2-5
CASSLTAGRETQYF
TGTGCCAGCAGCTTGACAGCGGGGAGAGAGACCCAGTACTTC
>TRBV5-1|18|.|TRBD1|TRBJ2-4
CASSKGTGSILAKNIQYF
TGCGCCAGCAGCAAAGGGACAGGGAGTATTCTAGCCAAAAACATTCAGTACTTC
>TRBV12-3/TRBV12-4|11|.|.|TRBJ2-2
CASRGGGELFF
TGTGCCAGCAGGGGAGGCGGGGAGCTGTTTTTT
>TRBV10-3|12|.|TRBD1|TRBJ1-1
CAISDPGTDAFF
TGTGCCATCAGTGACCCTGGGACAGATGCTTTCTTT